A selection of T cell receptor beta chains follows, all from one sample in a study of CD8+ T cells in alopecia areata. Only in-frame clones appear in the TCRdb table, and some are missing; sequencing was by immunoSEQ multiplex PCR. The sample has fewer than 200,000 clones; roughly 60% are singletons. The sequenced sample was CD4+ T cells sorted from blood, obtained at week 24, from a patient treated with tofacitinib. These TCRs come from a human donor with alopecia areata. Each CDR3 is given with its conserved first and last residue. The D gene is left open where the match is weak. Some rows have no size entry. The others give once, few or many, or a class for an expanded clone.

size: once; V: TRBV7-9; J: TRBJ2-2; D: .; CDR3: CASSLGATGELFF; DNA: TGTGCCAGCAGCTTAGGCGCCACCGGGGAGCTGTTTTTT
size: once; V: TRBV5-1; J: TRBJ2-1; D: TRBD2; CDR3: CASSPTSAPYNEQFF; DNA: TGCGCCAGCAGTCCTACTAGCGCCCCTTACAATGAGCAGTTCTTC
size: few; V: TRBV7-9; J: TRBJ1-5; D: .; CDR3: CASSLDTQPQHF; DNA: TGTGCCAGCAGCTTAGATACCCAGCCCCAGCATTTT
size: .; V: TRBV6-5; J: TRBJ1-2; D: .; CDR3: CASSYRRDSGYTF; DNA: TGTGCCAGCAGTTACCGGCGTGATTCGGGCTACACCTTC
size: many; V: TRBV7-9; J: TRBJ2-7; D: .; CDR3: CASSHETGAQYF; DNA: TGTGCCAGCAGCCATGAAACAGGCGCTCAGTACTTC
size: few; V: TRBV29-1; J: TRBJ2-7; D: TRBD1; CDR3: CSVGLTAGGEQYF; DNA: TGCAGCGTTGGCTTAACGGCAGGGGGCGAGCAGTACTTC
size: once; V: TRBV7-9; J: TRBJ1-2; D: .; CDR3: CASSARGPMDGYTF; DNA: TGTGCCAGCAGCGCCCGGGGGCCGATGGATGGCTACACCTTC
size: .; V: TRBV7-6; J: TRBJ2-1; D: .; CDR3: CASSLAAGSTNEQFF; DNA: TGTGCCAGCAGCTTAGCCGCAGGATCGACCAATGAGCAGTTCTTC
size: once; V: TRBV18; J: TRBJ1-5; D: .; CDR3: CASSRENQPQHF; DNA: TGTGCCAGCTCCCGCGAGAATCAGCCCCAGCATTTT
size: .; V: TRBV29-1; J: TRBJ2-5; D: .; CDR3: CSVVGEGGQETQYF; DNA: TGCAGCGTTGTAGGGGAAGGGGGACAAGAGACCCAGTACTTC
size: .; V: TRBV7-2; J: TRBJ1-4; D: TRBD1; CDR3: CASSRDRNEKLFF; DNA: TGTGCCAGCAGCCGGGACAGGAATGAAAAACTGTTTTTT
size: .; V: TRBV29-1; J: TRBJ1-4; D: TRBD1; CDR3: CSVEETGLNEKLFF; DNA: TGCAGCGTTGAAGAGACAGGGCTCAATGAAAAACTGTTTTTT
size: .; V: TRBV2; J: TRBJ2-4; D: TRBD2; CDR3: CASSAVGLAGNIQYF; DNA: TGTGCCAGCAGTGCCGTTGGACTAGCGGGAAACATTCAGTACTTC
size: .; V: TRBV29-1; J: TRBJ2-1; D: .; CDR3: CSVAGRAYNEQFF; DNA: TGCAGCGTCGCGGGCAGAGCCTACAATGAGCAGTTCTTC
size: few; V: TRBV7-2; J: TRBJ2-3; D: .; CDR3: CASSNPSTDTQYF; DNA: TGTGCCAGCAGCAATCCGAGCACAGATACGCAGTATTTT
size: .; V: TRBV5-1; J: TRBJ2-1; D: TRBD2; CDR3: CASIREPSGHAEQFF; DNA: TGCGCCAGCATCCGGGAGCCTAGCGGGCATGCTGAGCAGTTCTTC
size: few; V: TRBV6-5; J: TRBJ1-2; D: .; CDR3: CASSYSPRGYGYTF; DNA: TGTGCCAGCAGTTACTCCCCCAGGGGCTATGGCTACACCTTC
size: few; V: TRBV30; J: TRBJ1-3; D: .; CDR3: CAWSVLGNSGNTIYF; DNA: TGTGCCTGGAGTGTACTGGGTAACTCTGGAAACACCATATATTTT
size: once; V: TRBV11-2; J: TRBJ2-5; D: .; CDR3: CASSLGRGQETQYF; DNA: TGTGCCAGCAGCTTAGGACGCGGGCAAGAGACCCAGTACTTC
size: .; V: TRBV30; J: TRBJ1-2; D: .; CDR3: CAWRVVAGYGYTF; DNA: TGTGCCTGGAGAGTTGTGGCGGGGTATGGCTACACCTTC
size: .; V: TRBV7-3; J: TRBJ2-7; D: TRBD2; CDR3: CASSLEGGSSYEQYF; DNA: TGTGCCAGCAGCTTGGAGGGAGGGAGCTCCTACGAGCAGTACTTC
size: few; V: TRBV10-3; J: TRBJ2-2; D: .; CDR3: CAIRDTGYTGELFF; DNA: TGTGCCATCCGGGACACGGGATACACCGGGGAGCTGTTTTTT
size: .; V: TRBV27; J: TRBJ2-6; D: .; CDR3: CASSLLRTGANVLTF; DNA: TGTGCCAGCAGTTTATTACGTACTGGGGCCAACGTCCTGACTTTC
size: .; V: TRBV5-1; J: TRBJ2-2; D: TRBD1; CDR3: CASSGNRGFTGELFF; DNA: TGCGCCAGCAGCGGGAACAGGGGGTTTACCGGGGAGCTGTTTTTT
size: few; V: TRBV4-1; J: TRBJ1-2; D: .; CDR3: CASSKPLEVYGYTF; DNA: TGCGCCAGCAGCAAACCCCTTGAGGTCTATGGCTACACCTTC
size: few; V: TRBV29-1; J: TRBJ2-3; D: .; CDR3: CSVDLSTDTQYF; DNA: TGCAGCGTTGACCTAAGCACAGATACGCAGTATTTT
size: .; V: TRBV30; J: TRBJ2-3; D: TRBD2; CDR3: CARTSGGSDTQYF; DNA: TGTGCCCGGACTAGCGGGGGGTCAGATACGCAGTATTTT
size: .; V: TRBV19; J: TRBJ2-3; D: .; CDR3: CASKWASTDTQYF; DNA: TGTGCCAGTAAGTGGGCCAGCACAGATACGCAGTATTTT
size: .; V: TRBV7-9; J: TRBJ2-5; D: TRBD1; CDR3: CASRDRARETQYF; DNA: TGTGCCAGCAGGGACAGGGCACGCGAGACCCAGTACTTC
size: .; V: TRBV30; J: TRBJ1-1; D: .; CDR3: CAWRGTRLNTEAFF; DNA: TGTGCCTGGAGAGGGACCCGACTGAACACTGAAGCTTTCTTT
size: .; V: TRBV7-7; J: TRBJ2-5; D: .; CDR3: CASSPSPVQETQYF; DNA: TGTGCCAGCAGCCCAAGTCCGGTCCAAGAGACCCAGTACTTC
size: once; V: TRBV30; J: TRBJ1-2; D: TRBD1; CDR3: CAGRTGNYGYTF; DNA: TGTGCCGGGCGGACAGGGAACTATGGCTACACCTTC
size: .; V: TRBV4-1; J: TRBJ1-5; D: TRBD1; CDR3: CASSPGTGKSSNQPQHF; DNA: TGCGCCAGCAGCCCCGGGACAGGGAAAAGTAGCAATCAGCCCCAGCATTTT
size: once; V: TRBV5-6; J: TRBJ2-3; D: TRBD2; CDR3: CASSPRTSGARQTDTQYF; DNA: TGTGCCAGCAGCCCTCGGACTAGCGGGGCCCGGCAAACAGATACGCAGTATTTT
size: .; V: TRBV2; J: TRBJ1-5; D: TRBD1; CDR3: CASSKGQGAYQPQHF; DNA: TGTGCCAGCAGTAAAGGACAGGGGGCCTATCAGCCCCAGCATTTT
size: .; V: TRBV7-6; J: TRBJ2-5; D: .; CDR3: CASSLSVSEGSQETQYF; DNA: TGTGCCAGCAGCTTAAGCGTTTCGGAGGGGAGCCAAGAGACCCAGTACTTC
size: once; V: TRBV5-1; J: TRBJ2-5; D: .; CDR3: CASSRTVAQETQYF; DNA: TGCGCCAGCAGCAGGACAGTAGCCCAAGAGACCCAGTACTTC
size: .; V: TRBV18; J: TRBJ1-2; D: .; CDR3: CASSLISVSDGYTF; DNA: TGTGCCAGCTCACTAATTTCCGTCAGTGATGGCTACACCTTC
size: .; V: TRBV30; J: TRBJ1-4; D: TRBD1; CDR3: CAWSVQGANEKLFF; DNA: TGTGCCTGGAGTGTTCAGGGGGCTAATGAAAAACTGTTTTTT
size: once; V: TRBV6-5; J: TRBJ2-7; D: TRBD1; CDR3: CASSTLDRLVEQYF; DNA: TGTGCCAGCAGTACCCTGGACAGGTTGGTCGAGCAGTACTTC
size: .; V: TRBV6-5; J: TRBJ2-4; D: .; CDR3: CASSYRTRDIQYF; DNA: TGTGCCAGCAGTTACCGGACGAGAGACATTCAGTACTTC